The clone carrying this TCR beta chain was counted only a few times. Antigen unknown. Clones were sequenced by immunoSEQ multiplex PCR, and TCRdb holds only the in-frame ones, with some missing. The data contain about 60,000 clones, over 80% of them singletons. Time point: week 23, last vaccination. Each vaccine dose was 300 ug of mutant IDH1 20-mer peptide, with topical imiquimod. Every donor had a new WHO grade 3 or 4 astrocytoma that was IDH1-mutant, with loss of nuclear ATRX. The data were taken from a study of a mutant IDH1 vaccine in newly diagnosed glioma. Study-wide context: Patients underwent eight vaccinations, which took place in weeks 1, 3, 5, 7, 11, 15, 19 and 23. The study started vaccination 4-6 weeks after radiotherapy alone, or with temozolomide cycles.

The sequenced sample was PBMCs, obtained from a glioma patient whose treatment included an IDH1 peptide vaccine. The TCR was taken from a man aged 40-49 years with glioma.

The DNA for the CDR3 is TGTGCCAGCAGCGGGGGGCAGGCTTCCTACAATGAGCAGTTCTTC. Translation: CASSGGQASYNEQFF. The chain employs TRBV5-5 and TRBJ2-1; D is perhaps TRBD1 or TRBD2 (6 bases each). This CDR3 contains 15 residues. From germline, CDR1 is SGHKS and CDR2 YYEKEE (reference sequence). Trimming cost V 4 bases and J 1 base, with 12 bases left between them.